The sample holds many counts of the clone carrying this T cell receptor (beta chain). The source of the sample is a study of Graves' ophthalmopathy and Graves' hyperthyroidism. Hyperthyroidism qualified as stable when ophthalmopathy did not develop within 18 months of follow-up. CDR3 regions of TCR beta were amplified from RNA transcripts. Second-round multiplex PCR came after a first-round RT-PCR that employed HTBI primers. TCRdb used MiXCR to reprocess the multiplex PCR reads, holding one entry per CDR3 protein. In the table there are hundreds of thousands of distinct CDR3 sequences, around a fifth of which are singletons. The sample consisted of peripheral blood. This sequence originates from a woman younger than 35 with stable Graves' hyperthyroidism. Some clones in this sample may be carry-over from other donors' samples.

CDR3 sequence reads: CASSFAANQETQYF. The CDR3 nucleotides read TGTGCCAGCAGCTTCGCGGCTAACCAAGAGACCCAGTACTTC. The chain recombines TRBV11-2 with TRBJ2-5; D uncertain. The V gene lost 3 bases and the J gene lost 0 bases, with 8 bases spanning the gap. The length of the CDR3 is 14 residues. Germline CDR1 and CDR2: SGHAT and FQNNGV.